This TCR beta chain came from a study of blood T cell repertoires in COVID-19. Overall study context: The United States, Italy and Spain were the sources of the acute and convalescent COVID-19 samples.

In the authors' methods: Nucleated cell number was recorded as an estimate derived from reference gene primer amplification. The table came from immunoSEQ multiplex PCR; TCRdb's copy has only in-frame clones and leaves some out. V, J and clone size reflect that table, while D and trimming were determined from the DNA. The sample shows approximately 100,000 clones, over 60% of them seen only once. The V gene lost 1 base and the J gene lost 6 bases, with 10 bases spanning the gap. Germline V gene sequence: CDR1 MNHEY, CDR2 SMNVEV (reference sequence). This CDR3 is 13 amino acids long. Input material: peripheral blood. The source of this sequence is a man older than 75 with COVID-19, enrolled during active disease. The chain uses TRBV27 and TRBJ2-7; D might be TRBD1 (5 bases). DNA for the CDR3: TGTGCCAGCAGTTTATTTAGGGGTCTCGAGCAGTACTTC. Its protein is CASSLFRGLEQYF.